These 5 T cell receptor beta chains came from one sample sequenced in a study of cytomegalovirus exposure and HLA in healthy donors. Profiling relied on immunoSEQ multiplex PCR, and the TCRdb table lists in-frame clones only, not all of them. The data contain about 170,000 clones, roughly nine tenths of them seen just once; the ten biggest clones take up approximately 2.6%. Sequencing input: PBMCs. These receptors all stem from a man younger than 30 in good health and CMV-seropositive.

This clone was detected only once. The chain combines TRBV4-2 with TRBJ1-2, with D hard to call. The CDR3 sequence is 15 residues long. Looked up from germline, CDR1 is LGHNA and CDR2 is YNFKEQ. V was cut by 0 bases and J by 5 bases, with 13 bases left in between. For the CDR3, the DNA is TGTGCCAGCAGCCAAGATTGGGCAGGAGGGTATGGCTACACCTTC. Translated, it gives CASSQDWAGGYGYTF.

The chain couples TRBV10-3 to TRBJ2-7; 7 bases fit TRBD1. J lost 4 bases, V lost 2 bases, and 11 bases had no gene match. Germline CDR1 ENHRY, CDR2 SYGVKD. There are 16 residues in the CDR3. CDR3 nucleotides: TGTGCCATCAGTGAGCCCGCCGGGACAGAGAGATACGAGCAGTACTTC. Translation: CAISEPAGTERYEQYF.

The gene calls are TRBV7-3 and TRBJ2-1, with D perhaps matching TRBD2 (5 bases). The CDR3 spans 15 residues. Germline V gene sequence: CDR1 SGHTA, CDR2 FQGTGA. Trimming removed 2 bases from V and 0 bases from J, with 8 bases in between. CDR3: CASSLLGSSYNEQFF. CDR3 in DNA: TGTGCCAGCAGCTTACTGGGGAGCTCCTACAATGAGCAGTTCTTC.

The CDR3 DNA reads as TGTGCCAGCAGCCACGGACAGGGTGAACAGCCCCAGCATTTT. This translates into CASSHGQGEQPQHF. The chain employs TRBV27 and TRBJ1-5, with 8 bases matching TRBD1. V lost 6 bases, J lost 7 bases, and 8 bases stayed unmatched. The germline CDR1 and CDR2 sequences are MNHEY and SMNVEV (reference sequence). CDR3 length: 14 residues.

The chain has TRBV7-8 and TRBJ2-3; 11 bases line up with TRBD2. The germline gives CDR1 SGHVS, CDR2 FQNEAQ. Losses at the gene ends were 5 bases for V and 6 bases for J; bases not matched to a gene: 10. The CDR3 has 16 amino acids. CDR3 region: CASSPTSGGKRDTQYF. Written as DNA, the CDR3 is TGTGCCAGCAGCCCCACTAGCGGGGGCAAGCGGGATACGCAGTATTTT. The full variable domain, its missing parts supplied by reference TRBV7-8 and TRBJ2-3, is GAGVSQSPRYKVAKRGQDVALRCDPISGHVSLFWYQQALGQGPEFLTYFQNEAQLDKSGLPSDRFFAERPEGSVSTLKIQRTQQEDSAVYLCASSPTSGGKRDTQYFGPGTRLTVL.